This passage covers 17 T cell receptor beta chains from one sample sequenced in a study of shared clonotypes between healthy human individuals. Assay used: immunoSEQ multiplex PCR; TCRdb lists only in-frame clones, some missing. The sample carries roughly 2.6 million clones, around 90% recorded once. Sequencing input: naive CD4+ T cells sorted from blood. Subset noted: CD45RA+ positively selected. These receptors came from a man aged 18 to 29 in good health.

This sequence joins TRBV5-6 and TRBJ2-5, with D tentatively TRBD1 or TRBD2 (6 bases each). The V and J ends lost 4 bases and 4 bases respectively, with 14 bases between them. This CDR3 is built from 14 residues. Germline CDR1 reads SGHDT; CDR2 reads YYEEEE. The CDR3 DNA follows: TGTGCCAGCAGCACCCGAGGGGGGCGAGAGACCCAGTACTTC. It translates to CASSTRGGRETQYF.

Comments on this clone: This CDR3 is also generated by other DNA sequences in the sample. The rearrangement uses TRBV2 and TRBJ2-6; TRBD1 might be the D (5 bases). Germline assignment: CDR1 SNHLY and CDR2 FYNNEI. The V end was cut by 2 bases, the J end by 0 bases, with 5 bases between. The CDR3 runs 15 residues. The CDR3 coding sequence is TGTGCCAGCAGTGAACAGGGCTCTGGGGCCAACGTCCTGACTTTC. Translating gives CASSEQGSGANVLTF.

This clone was recorded once. This chain connects TRBV6-1 to TRBJ1-2; D is unresolved. V was trimmed by 3 bases and J by 7 bases, leaving 6 bases between them. This CDR3 contains 11 residues. The V gene's germline CDR1 is MNHNS and CDR2 SASEGT. The chain's CDR3 is CASSDWAGYTF. The CDR3 bases are TGTGCCAGCAGTGATTGGGCTGGCTACACCTTC.

The V and J genes are TRBV6-1 and TRBJ1-2; 12 bases are shared with TRBD1. V lost 8 bases, J lost 8 bases, and 9 bases stayed unmatched. The CDR3 runs to 14 residues. The germline V gene encodes CDR1 MNHNS and CDR2 SASEGT. CDR3 loop: CASAVGTGGVGYTF. CDR3 in DNA: TGTGCCAGCGCCGTTGGGACAGGGGGCGTGGGCTACACCTTC.

This clone was picked up one time. The chain has TRBV9 and TRBJ1-3, with D possibly TRBD1 on 5 matching bases. The CDR3 length is 15 residues. V lost 6 bases and J lost 3, with 16 bases in between. The germline gives CDR1 SGDLS, CDR2 YYNGEE. CDR3 bases: TGTGCCAGCACTCCAGACGGGGGGTTTGGAAACACCATATATTTT. It specifies CASTPDGGFGNTIYF.

The chain has TRBV11-3 and TRBJ1-5; 7 nucleotides agree with TRBD1. The V segment lost 5 bases and the J segment 6 bases; nucleotides outside the gene matches: 13. The germline V gene has CDR1 SGHNT and CDR2 YENEEA. The CDR3 totals 16 residues. CDR3 loop: CASSPSNRGRIQPQHF. The CDR3 bases are TGTGCCAGCAGCCCTAGCAATAGGGGGCGGATTCAGCCCCAGCATTTT. The full variable domain, rest sourced from reference TRBV11-3 and TRBJ1-5, is EAGVVQSPRYKIIEKKQPVAFWCNPISGHNTLYWYLQNLGQGPELLIRYENEEAVDDSQLPKDRFSAERLKGVDSTLKIQPAELGDSAVYLCASSPSNRGRIQPQHFGDGTRLSIL.

Note on this clone: Other nucleotide sequences from this sample produce the same CDR3. This rearrangement joins TRBV20-1 to TRBJ2-1; D uncertain. The CDR3 has 10 amino acids. CDR1 and CDR2 (germline): DFQATT, SNEGSKA (reference sequence). V lost 5 bases and J lost 7, with 6 bases in between. CDR3 protein: CSAVLNEQFF. The DNA for the CDR3 is TGCAGTGCTGTGTTAAATGAGCAGTTCTTC.

The genes are TRBV10-2 and TRBJ2-4; D not resolved. Germline CDR1 is WSHSY and CDR2 is SAAADI. CDR3 length: 12 amino acids. Trimming removed 3 bases from V and 8 bases from J, with 8 bases in between. Here the CDR3 reads CASSEGGDIQYF. The CDR3, as DNA: TGCGCCAGCAGTGAAGGTGGGGACATTCAGTACTTC.

The chain carries TRBV5-5 and TRBJ2-2, with 9 bases that match TRBD2. Germline assignment: CDR1 SGHKS and CDR2 YYEKEE (reference sequence). The CDR3 totals 16 residues. The V segment lost 4 bases and the J segment 7 bases; nucleotides outside the gene matches: 11. CDR3 nucleotide sequence: TGTGCCAGCAGCAGGGCGTGGACTAGCGATGTCGGGGAGCTGTTTTTT. This encodes CASSRAWTSDVGELFF.

This rearrangement joins TRBV7-2 to TRBJ1-2; 7 positions match TRBD1. The CDR3 totals 15 residues. From germline, CDR1 is SGHTA and CDR2 FQGNSA. V was pared by 5 bases and J by 4 bases, with 10 bases of the junction left unmatched. The CDR3 region is CASSVTGAGGYGYTF. CDR3 in DNA: TGTGCCAGCAGCGTTACAGGGGCCGGGGGCTATGGCTACACCTTC.

This chain uses TRBV12-5 with TRBJ2-2; 7 bases are shared with TRBD1. The V segment lost 6 bases and the J segment 0 bases; nucleotides outside the gene matches: 4. The CDR3 sequence is 15 residues long. CDR1 LGHNT and CDR2 FRNRAP come from the germline V gene. The CDR3 nucleotides read TGTGCTAGTGGCCCCGGACAGGCGAACACCGGGGAGCTGTTTTTT. Its translation is CASGPGQANTGELFF.

The chain couples TRBV6-5 to TRBJ1-5, with D unclear. Germline-derived CDR1 and CDR2 are MNHEY and SVGAGI. The CDR3 runs to 15 residues. Between the trimmed V and J ends, which lost 7 bases and 7 bases, there was a span of 20 bases. As DNA, the CDR3 is TGTGCCAGCAAACCGGACCGAAACCCGATCCAGCCCCAGCATTTT. It encodes CASKPDRNPIQPQHF.

This clone was seen only once. V usage is TRBV2 and J usage is TRBJ1-4, with TRBD1 as a possible D gene (6 bases). The germline V and J ends were trimmed by 3 bases and 5 bases, with 10 bases remaining between them. The CDR3 totals 14 residues. The germline gives CDR1 SNHLY, CDR2 FYNNEI. In DNA, the CDR3 is TGTGCCAGCAGTGAGGTCAGGGGCAATGAAAAACTGTTTTTT. It is translated as CASSEVRGNEKLFF.

The chain combines TRBV5-1 with TRBJ2-3, with TRBD2 matching 13 bases. The CDR3 has 16 residues. Per germline, CDR1 SGHRS and CDR2 YFSETQ. With V trimmed by 1 base and J by 4 bases, 3 bases remained unmatched. This CDR3 is CASSLSTSGGADTQYF. The CDR3 DNA sequence: TGCGCCAGCAGCTTGTCTACTAGCGGGGGGGCAGATACGCAGTATTTT.

The chain links TRBV19 to TRBJ2-7, with 7 bases lining up with TRBD1. The V and J ends lost 3 bases and 2 bases, in that order; junction bases with no gene match: 16. This CDR3 has 18 residues. From germline, CDR1 is LNHDA and CDR2 SQIVND (reference sequence). For the CDR3, the DNA is TGTGCCAGTAGTATTCACTTTATTTGGGACAGCGGAACCTACGAGCAGTACTTC. This encodes CASSIHFIWDSGTYEQYF. The full variable domain, in which reference TRBV19 and TRBJ2-7 provide the parts outside the CDR3, is DGGITQSPKYLFRKEGQNVTLSCEQNLNHDAMYWYRQDPGQGLRLIYYSQIVNDFQKGDIAEGYSVSREKKESFPLTVTSAQKNPTAFYLCASSIHFIWDSGTYEQYFGPGTRLTVT.

The genes are TRBV6-1 and TRBJ2-2; possible D gene TRBD2, 5 bases. This CDR3 is 14 amino acids long. V was cut by 7 bases and J by 1 base, with 10 bases left in between. The germline V gene encodes CDR1 MNHNS and CDR2 SASEGT. This CDR3 reads CASTRTRNTGELFF. CDR3 DNA: TGTGCCAGCACTCGGACTCGGAACACCGGGGAGCTGTTTTTT.

V usage is TRBV7-9 and J usage is TRBJ2-3, with D maybe TRBD2 (5 bases). Germline values: CDR1 SEHNR, CDR2 FQNEAQ (reference sequence). V gave up 2 bases and J gave up 5 bases, with 11 bases separating them. CDR3 length: 14 residues. CDR3 sequence reads: CASSLSRSGDTQYF. DNA for the CDR3: TGTGCCAGCAGCTTATCCCGAAGCGGAGATACGCAGTATTTT.